This entry lists 22 T cell receptor beta chains sequenced from one sample in a study of blood T cell repertoires in COVID-19. Assay: immunoSEQ multiplex PCR; the TCRdb copy retains only in-frame clones and omits some. In the table there are over 150,000 clones, 70% to 85% of which are singletons. The sequencing input was peripheral blood. Every receptor here comes from a human donor in a cohort sampled during active COVID-19.

In DNA, the CDR3 is TGCGCCAGCAGCCCGGCAGGGGCGAGTGAAGCTTTCTTT. Translated: CASSPAGASEAFF. The chain couples TRBV5-1 to TRBJ1-1, with a tentative D call TRBD1 (6 bases). Trimming shortened V by 4 bases and J by 7 bases, and 14 bases separated the two germline ends. Germline assignment: CDR1 SGHRS and CDR2 YFSETQ. The CDR3 consists of 13 residues.

V is TRBV5-5 and J is TRBJ1-4, with no clear D. Germline CDR1 is SGHKS and CDR2 is YYEKEE (reference sequence). The CDR3 length is 15 residues. V lost 4 bases and J lost 0, with 10 bases in between. As DNA, the CDR3 is TGTGCCAGCAGCCTACTAGTTGCAACTAATGAAAAACTGTTTTTT. Encoded protein: CASSLLVATNEKLFF.

This sequence joins TRBV5-1 and TRBJ2-1; 7 bases agree with TRBD1. J lost 0 bases, V lost 5 bases, and 8 bases had no gene match. Germline CDR1 and CDR2: SGHRS and YFSETQ. The CDR3 runs to 16 residues. CDR3 sequence (DNA): TGCGCCAGCAGGGACGGACAGGTAGTCTCCTACAATGAGCAGTTCTTC. Its protein is CASRDGQVVSYNEQFF.

The rearrangement links TRBV24-1 to TRBJ2-7, with TRBD1 matching over 11 bases. The CDR3 is 14 residues long. The germline gives CDR1 KGHDR, CDR2 SFDVKD. J gave up 4 bases and V 9 bases, and 7 bases lay outside the gene matches. The CDR3 DNA sequence: TGTGCCACCCAGGGACAGGGGGAATTTTACGAGCAGTACTTC. It yields the protein CATQGQGEFYEQYF.

A single count supports this clone. The gene calls are TRBV7-9 and TRBJ2-5, with 8 bases lining up with TRBD1. V lost 1 base to trimming and J lost 5 bases; unmatched junction nucleotides: 3. The CDR3 covers 14 residues. Looked up from germline, CDR1 is SEHNR and CDR2 is FQNEAQ (reference sequence). CDR3 sequence reads: CASSLGRGRETQYF. CDR3 DNA: TGTGCCAGCAGCTTAGGCAGGGGGCGGGAGACCCAGTACTTC.

V and J are TRBV4-1 and TRBJ1-6; D is ambiguous. Germline V CDR1 and CDR2: MGHRA, YSYEKL. The CDR3 has 13 residues. Trimming removed 1 base from V and 6 bases from J, with 4 bases in between. The CDR3 bases are TGCGCCAGCAGCCAAGCAGTTAATTCACCCCTCCACTTT. It yields the protein CASSQAVNSPLHF.

This chain uses TRBV2 with TRBJ2-7; D is unclear. Germline lookup yields CDR1 SNHLY and CDR2 FYNNEI. V was shortened by 4 bases and J by 1 base, with 8 bases between the two germline ends. The CDR3 contains 13 residues. The CDR3 region is CASSVGRSYEQYF. The DNA for the CDR3 is TGTGCCAGCAGTGTGGGCAGGTCCTACGAGCAGTACTTC.

V is TRBV11-1 and J is TRBJ2-4; D is perhaps TRBD1 (6 bases). Trimming pared 5 bases from V and 7 bases from J, leaving 18 bases between. CDR3 length equals 15 residues. Germline values: CDR1 SGHAT, CDR2 FQDESV (reference sequence). The CDR3 bases are TGTGCCAGCAGCACAGGGACGAGGTTGGACAACATTCAGTACTTC. It yields the protein CASSTGTRLDNIQYF.

The genes are TRBV7-2 and TRBJ2-3, with a weak D call TRBD2 (5 bases). Germline V gives CDR1 SGHTA, CDR2 FQGNSA. The germline V and J ends were trimmed by 5 bases and 2 bases, with 8 bases remaining between them. The CDR3 consists of 13 residues. In DNA, the CDR3 is TGTGCCAGCAGCGCGGGTCCCACAGATACGCAGTATTTT. This gives the protein CASSAGPTDTQYF.

The chain couples TRBV3-1 (or the pseudogene TRBV3-2) to TRBJ2-7, with a weak D call TRBD1 (8 bases). Trimming removed 3 bases at V and 4 bases at J, with 16 bases between. Germline assignment: CDR1 LGHDT and CDR2 YNNKEL (reference sequence). The CDR3 length is 15 residues. CDR3 sequence (DNA): TGTGCCAGCAGCCATCCCACAGGGGGGGTATACGAGCAGTACTTC. It encodes CASSHPTGGVYEQYF.

CDR3 residues: CASSVGPQDGAAADTQYF. The CDR3 nucleotides are TGTGCCAGCAGCGTAGGGCCCCAGGATGGAGCGGCCGCAGATACGCAGTATTTT. The V call is TRBV9, the J call TRBJ2-3; the D gene is possibly TRBD2 (5 bases). The CDR3 runs to 18 residues. Trimming cost V 0 bases and J 4 bases, with 21 bases left between them. Germline CDR1 is SGDLS and CDR2 is YYNGEE.

The chain employs TRBV5-1 and TRBJ1-2; D might be TRBD1 (5 bases). Trimming stripped 0 bases from V and 8 bases from J, with 17 bases between. Germline CDR1 reads SGHRS; CDR2 reads YFSETQ. The length of the CDR3 is 15 residues. Here the CDR3 DNA reads TGCGCCAGCAGCTTGGTTGAGACAGCCGGTCGGGGCTACACCTTC. Its translation is CASSLVETAGRGYTF.

V gene TRBV5-1 combines with J gene TRBJ2-3; TRBD1 aligns across 8 bases. Germline trimming cut 4 bases from V and 2 bases from J; bases unmatched to any gene: 3. Germline V gene sequence: CDR1 SGHRS, CDR2 YFSETQ. CDR3 length: 14 amino acids. The CDR3 spells CASSVGQVTDTQYF. DNA of the CDR3: TGCGCCAGCAGCGTGGGACAGGTCACAGATACGCAGTATTTT. The full variable domain, its missing parts supplied by reference TRBV5-1 and TRBJ2-3, is KAGVTQTPRYLIKTRGQQVTLSCSPISGHRSVSWYQQTPGQGLQFLFEYFSETQRNKGNFPGRFSGRQFSNSRSEMNVSTLELGDSALYLCASSVGQVTDTQYFGPGTRLTVL.

The chain is built from TRBV2 and TRBJ1-2; no reliable D call. The ends were cut back, 1 base at V and 1 base at J, with 13 bases in the middle. The CDR3 runs to 16 residues. Germline lookup yields CDR1 SNHLY and CDR2 FYNNEI. In nucleotides, the CDR3 is TGTGCCAGCAGTGAAGGGAGACTGGAAGTTAACTATGGCTACACCTTC. It codes for CASSEGRLEVNYGYTF.

V gene TRBV5-6 combines with J gene TRBJ2-1; perhaps TRBD2 as D (6 bases). The CDR3 is 13 amino acids. Germline values: CDR1 SGHDT, CDR2 YYEEEE. Trimming removed 5 bases at V and 5 bases at J, with 11 bases between. In nucleotides, the CDR3 is TGTGCCAGCAGTTGGGACTGGGACAATGAGCAGTTCTTC. It codes for CASSWDWDNEQFF.

CDR3 bases: TGTGCCAGCAGCCCGCCGATGGTTAGCCGGGGATTCTTC. Amino acids: CASSPPMVSRGFF. The chain uses TRBV11-2 and TRBJ2-1, with a possible D match to TRBD2 (5 bases). Germline CDR1 SGHAT, CDR2 FQNNGV. Trimming removed 5 bases from V and 16 bases from J, with 21 bases in between. This CDR3 has 13 amino acids.

The rearrangement joins TRBV21-1 to TRBJ2-2; the table calls TRBD2, which could not be checked here. TRBV21-1 is recorded as a pseudogene. The CDR3 covers 19 residues. This CDR3 reads CASSLGALAGGPNTGELFF. CDR3 coding DNA: TGTGCCAGCAGCCTCGGGGCACTAGCGGGGGGGCCTAACACCGGGGAGCTGTTTTTT.

The chain couples TRBV19 to TRBJ2-1; the match to TRBD2 covers 13 bases. The CDR3 totals 15 residues. The germline V gene encodes CDR1 LNHDA and CDR2 SQIVND (reference sequence). Unmatched junction bases numbered 6, after V lost 4 bases and J lost 9 bases. CDR3 DNA sequence: TGTGCCAGTAGTAGAGGACTAGCGGGGGACGTTGAGCAGTTCTTC. Its translation is CASSRGLAGDVEQFF.

This chain links TRBV2 with TRBJ1-5; no definite D call. V lost 3 bases to trimming and J lost 7 bases, with 19 bases between them. CDR1 and CDR2 from the germline V gene are SNHLY and FYNNEI. The CDR3 extends over 16 amino acids. The CDR3 DNA reads TGTGCCAGCAGTGACTTAGGGCCTCAACTAGGACAGCCCCAGCATTTT. Amino acids: CASSDLGPQLGQPQHF.

The chain has TRBV12-5 and TRBJ2-7; tentative D call: TRBD1 (6 bases). Germline CDR1 LGHNT, CDR2 FRNRAP. There are 16 residues in the CDR3. Trimming took off 0 bases at V and 4 bases at J, with 16 bases between the two ends. The CDR3 loop is CASGLVVGAGSYEQYF. In DNA form, the CDR3 reads TGTGCTAGTGGTTTGGTGGTGGGGGCTGGAAGTTACGAGCAGTACTTC.

This clone is a singleton in its sample. The chain combines TRBV12-3 or TRBV12-4 with TRBJ1-1; D uncertain. V gave up 3 bases and J gave up 3 bases, with 8 bases separating them. The CDR3 is 13 amino acids. This CDR3 reads CASSLAFYTEAFF. CDR3 coding DNA: TGTGCCAGCAGTTTGGCCTTCTACACTGAAGCTTTCTTT.

This clone was seen more than once but under ten times. V gene TRBV12-3 or TRBV12-4 combines with J gene TRBJ2-7; a weak D match, TRBD2 (5 bases). The CDR3 runs to 13 residues. The V end was cut by 6 bases, the J end by 4 bases, with 13 bases between. The CDR3 nucleotides read TGTGCCAGCAGCCCCGGGGATCCTTACGAGCAGTACTTC. Protein: CASSPGDPYEQYF.